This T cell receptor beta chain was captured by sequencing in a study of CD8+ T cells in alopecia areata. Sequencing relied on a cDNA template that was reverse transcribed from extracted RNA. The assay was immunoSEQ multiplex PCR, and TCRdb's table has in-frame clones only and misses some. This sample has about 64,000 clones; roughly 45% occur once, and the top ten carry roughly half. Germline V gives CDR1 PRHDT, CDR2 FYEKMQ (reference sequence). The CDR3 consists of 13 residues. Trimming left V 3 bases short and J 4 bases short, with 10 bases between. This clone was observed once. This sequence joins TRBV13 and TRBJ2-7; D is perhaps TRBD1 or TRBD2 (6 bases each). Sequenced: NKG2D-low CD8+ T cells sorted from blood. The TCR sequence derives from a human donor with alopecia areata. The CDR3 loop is CASSLPGAYEQYF. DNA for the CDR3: TGTGCCAGCAGCTTGCCGGGGGCATACGAGCAGTACTTC.